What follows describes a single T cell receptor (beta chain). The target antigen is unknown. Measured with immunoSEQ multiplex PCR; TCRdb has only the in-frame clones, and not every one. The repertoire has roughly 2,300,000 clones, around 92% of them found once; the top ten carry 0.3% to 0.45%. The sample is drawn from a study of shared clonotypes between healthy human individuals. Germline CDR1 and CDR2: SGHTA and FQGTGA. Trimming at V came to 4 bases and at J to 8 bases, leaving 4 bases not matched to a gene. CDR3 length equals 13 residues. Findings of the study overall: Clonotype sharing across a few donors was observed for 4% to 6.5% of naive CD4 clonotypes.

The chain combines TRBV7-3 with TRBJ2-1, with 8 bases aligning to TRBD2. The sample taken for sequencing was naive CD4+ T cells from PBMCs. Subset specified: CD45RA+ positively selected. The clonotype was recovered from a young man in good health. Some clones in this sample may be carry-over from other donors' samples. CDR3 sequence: CASSSGLVHEQFF. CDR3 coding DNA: TGTGCCAGCAGCTCGGGACTAGTCCATGAGCAGTTCTTC.